This TCR beta chain appears in the sequencing data of a study of T cell responses to AZD1222 COVID-19 vaccine. Broader study findings: White British ancestry dominated among donors, who included more females, and clonal diversity was possibly underestimated.

Germline V gene sequence: CDR1 MNHNY, CDR2 SVGAGI (reference sequence). There are 12 residues in the CDR3. TCRdb keeps only in-frame clones here, not all; method: immunoSEQ multiplex PCR. The table lists under 200,000 clones, 87% of them singletons. Investigators merged groups given second doses at roughly 4 or roughly 12 weeks. As concerns this clone: Its antigen is not known.

Sequencing was performed on peripheral blood, taken 28 days after the second AZD1222 dose. The receptor was derived from an adult who received the AZD1222 COVID-19 vaccine. This sequence joins TRBV6-6 and TRBJ2-5; D ambiguous. CDR3 protein: CAATLGGETQYF. Written as DNA, the CDR3 is TGTGCAGCGACCCTAGGTGGAGAGACCCAGTACTTC.